Following are 29 T cell receptor beta chains from one sample sequenced in a study of breast tumors, draining lymph nodes, adjacent tissues. Using its own MiXCR run on the multiplex PCR reads, TCRdb lists one record per CDR3 protein. The repertoire includes around 230,000 distinct CDR3 sequences, about 34% of them detected once, and just over 1.4% sits in the top ten. Breast cancer patients provided tissue from their axillary draining lymph nodes. Source material: axillary lymph node tissue. Receptors originate from a female donor with breast cancer. Some clones in this sample may be carry-over from other donors' samples.

The table lists this clonotype with many counts. The rearrangement links TRBV12-3 or TRBV12-4 to TRBJ2-3; D gene ambiguous. CDR3 size: 13 residues. V shed 6 bases and J shed 2 bases, with 9 bases lying between them. DNA of the CDR3: TGTGCCAGCAGCGCCGCGGCCACAGATACGCAGTATTTT. Amino acids: CASSAAATDTQYF.

This clonotype was observed many times. J is TRBJ2-1 and V is TRBV20-1; 8 nucleotides agree with TRBD1. CDR3 length: 16 amino acids. The germline gives CDR1 DFQATT, CDR2 SNEGSKA (reference sequence). Trimming at V came to 6 bases and at J to 0 bases, leaving 10 bases not matched to a gene. The CDR3 region has the DNA TGCAGTGCGACTCCTGGACAGGGCCTCTCCTACAATGAGCAGTTCTTC. This encodes CSATPGQGLSYNEQFF.

With regard to this clonotype: A much bigger clone sits one base away, suggesting this may be a read error. The chain is built from TRBV6-4 and TRBJ1-5; D is possibly TRBD1 (6 bases). The CDR3 consists of 17 residues. The germline V and J ends were trimmed by 5 bases and 2 bases, with 19 bases remaining between them. Per germline, CDR1 MRHNA and CDR2 SNTAGT. The CDR3 DNA sequence: TGTGCCAGCAGTCACGTTCTTTGGGCAGGGGGCAATCAGCCCCAGCATTTT. Encoded protein: CASSHVLWAGGNQPQHF.

This clonotype was observed many times. The chain carries TRBV30 and TRBJ1-5; 9 nucleotides match TRBD1. V was clipped by 3 bases and J by 7 bases; unmatched bases: 7. CDR1 GTSNPN and CDR2 SVGIG come from the germline V gene (reference sequence). This CDR3 has 14 amino acids. The CDR3 sequence is CAWSLGQGSQPQHF. CDR3 nucleotides: TGTGCCTGGAGCCTTGGACAGGGGTCACAGCCCCAGCATTTT.

Many counts were recorded for this clonotype. The chain couples TRBV5-4 to TRBJ2-3, with a weak D call TRBD2 (5 bases). Germline loops: CDR1 SGHNT, CDR2 YYREEE (reference sequence). This CDR3 has 14 amino acids. V lost 1 base, J lost 2 bases, and 8 bases lay in between. The CDR3 DNA is TGTGCCAGCAGCTTGCGGGGAGCCACAGATACGCAGTATTTT. As protein: CASSLRGATDTQYF.

The V and J genes are TRBV3-1 and TRBJ2-3, with 9 bases identical to TRBD2. Germline V CDR1 and CDR2: LGHDT, YNNKEL (reference sequence). This CDR3 has 19 residues. After removal of 6 bases from V and 0 bases from J, the junction contained 16 bases not matched to a gene. Here the CDR3 reads CASSRILAGRPTSTDTQYF. CDR3 bases: TGTGCCAGCAGTCGGATCCTAGCGGGACGACCAACTAGCACAGATACGCAGTATTTT.

This clonotype was detected ten times or more. The J gene is TRBJ2-3, the V gene TRBV7-2; D is tentatively TRBD1 or TRBD2 (5 bases each). This CDR3 has 15 residues. With 2 bases removed from V and 3 bases from J, the gap between germline ends came to 12 bases. The germline V gene has CDR1 SGHTA and CDR2 FQGNSA. Here the CDR3 DNA reads TGTGCCAGCAGCTTATGGGGGAGAGTGACAGATACGCAGTATTTT. Its translation is CASSLWGRVTDTQYF.

Many counts were recorded for this clonotype. The V and J genes are TRBV7-2 and TRBJ2-5, with D maybe TRBD2 (6 bases). This CDR3 contains 15 residues. V lost 0 bases to trimming and J lost 1 base, with 9 bases between them. Germline V gene sequence: CDR1 SGHTA, CDR2 FQGNSA. This CDR3 is CASSLARGTQETQYF. CDR3 DNA sequence: TGTGCCAGCAGCTTAGCTCGCGGGACCCAAGAGACCCAGTACTTC.

The chain uses TRBV19 and TRBJ2-2; possible D gene TRBD1, 6 bases. The ends were cut back, 9 bases at V and 5 bases at J, with 22 bases in the middle. The V gene's germline CDR1 is LNHDA and CDR2 SQIVND (reference sequence). The CDR3 runs 16 residues. The DNA of the CDR3 is TGTGCCAGCTCAGGAGCTGCAGGGGCATCTACCGGGGAGCTGTTTTTT. Amino acid sequence: CASSGAAGASTGELFF.

This chain links TRBV27 with TRBJ2-3; D is unresolved. Trimming left V 1 base short and J 2 bases short, with 7 bases between. Germline V gene data show CDR1 as MNHEY and CDR2 as SMNVEV (reference sequence). The CDR3 is made up of 14 amino acids. CDR3 DNA sequence: TGTGCCAGCAGTTTATTGACTCACACAGATACGCAGTATTTT. Translating gives CASSLLTHTDTQYF.

The chain recombines TRBV7-2 with TRBJ2-3; 7 bases agree with TRBD2. CDR1 is SGHTA, CDR2 FQGNSA, per germline. This CDR3 region has 17 residues. With 3 bases clipped from V and 10 bases from J, the junction kept 19 bases outside the gene matches. DNA of the CDR3: TGTGCCAGCAGCTTGGCCGGTAGGGCTAGCGGCAAGGATCCGCAGTATTTT. Translating gives CASSLAGRASGKDPQYF.

This clonotype was recorded at least ten times. The chain employs TRBV29-1 and TRBJ1-2, with 7 bases matching TRBD1. Trimming took 7 bases from V and 10 from J; bases not matched to a gene: 6. The CDR3 is 10 amino acids. Germline CDR1 SQVTM, CDR2 ANQGSEA. The CDR3 reads CSAGDSDYTF. The CDR3 DNA sequence: TGCAGCGCCGGGGACAGCGACTACACCTTC.

This chain links TRBV19 with TRBJ1-5, with D tentatively TRBD1 (6 bases). V lost 5 bases and J 5 bases, leaving 10 bases between the germline ends. The CDR3 runs 13 residues. The germline gives CDR1 LNHDA, CDR2 SQIVND (reference sequence). The CDR3: CASSARGHQPQHF. As DNA, the CDR3 is TGTGCCAGTAGTGCACGGGGGCATCAGCCCCAGCATTTT.

This clonotype was counted only a few times. This may stem from a read error, because a much larger clone lies one nucleotide away. The genes are TRBV20-1 and TRBJ1-5; 7 nucleotides agree with TRBD1. Losses at the gene ends were 0 bases for V and 9 bases for J; bases not matched to a gene: 8. Germline CDR1 and CDR2: DFQATT and SNEGSKA (reference sequence). The CDR3 is 14 amino acids. The CDR3: CSARDRTGQPPQHF. The CDR3 DNA follows: TGCAGTGCTAGAGACCGGACAGGTCAACCGCCCCAGCATTTT.

V and J are TRBV5-4 and TRBJ2-5, with D possibly being TRBD2 (5 bases). The CDR3 has 16 amino acids. The V end lost 0 bases, the J end lost 1 base, and 13 bases lay between the germline ends. Per germline, CDR1 SGHNT and CDR2 YYREEE (reference sequence). In DNA, the CDR3 is TGTGCCAGCAGCTTGGATATTACCGGAGGCCAAGAGACCCAGTACTTC. Translating gives CASSLDITGGQETQYF.

This clonotype has at least ten counts. V gene TRBV5-1 combines with J gene TRBJ2-5; 7 nucleotides agree with TRBD1. CDR3 length: 15 residues. Per germline, CDR1 SGHRS and CDR2 YFSETQ. With V trimmed by 2 bases and J by 2 bases, 6 bases remained unmatched. In DNA, the CDR3 is TGCGCCAGCAGCTTAATGTCGGGACAGCAAGAGACCCAGTACTTC. This encodes CASSLMSGQQETQYF.

The chain uses TRBV30 and TRBJ1-6; D possibly corresponds to TRBD1 (5 bases). V dropped 0 bases and J dropped 9 bases, with 15 bases sitting between them. The CDR3 totals 15 residues. Germline V CDR1 and CDR2: GTSNPN, SVGIG (reference sequence). CDR3 sequence reads: CAWSVGGSGASPLHF. CDR3 DNA: TGTGCCTGGAGTGTCGGCGGGTCCGGGGCTTCACCCCTCCACTTT.

The V and J genes are TRBV4-1 and TRBJ2-3, with 13 bases identical to TRBD2. V shed 4 bases, J shed 3 bases, and the junction held 7 bases outside the gene matches. CDR1 and CDR2 (germline): MGHRA, YSYEKL. CDR3 length: 17 residues. The DNA for the CDR3 is TGCGCCAGCAGCCCCAGACTAGCGGGAGGTGGTACAGATACGCAGTATTTT. Protein: CASSPRLAGGGTDTQYF.

Details on this clonotype: A clone one base away is much larger, so this may be a read error. The chain recombines TRBV6-1 with TRBJ2-1; perhaps TRBD2 as D (6 bases). Per germline, CDR1 MNHNS and CDR2 SASEGT. The CDR3 sequence is 14 residues long. V dropped 5 bases and J dropped 9 bases, with 17 bases sitting between them. The CDR3: CASSHQVGGLEQFF. The DNA for the CDR3 is TGTGCCAGCAGTCATCAGGTGGGGGGTCTTGAGCAGTTCTTC.

Only a few counts were recorded for this clonotype. One base away lies a much larger clone, so this may be a sequencing read error. This CDR3 fails to terminate in the conserved phenylalanine or tryptophan, so it likely reflects a read error. This chain links TRBV6-6 with TRBJ2-7; maybe TRBD2 (5 bases). Germline V gene data show CDR1 as MNHNY and CDR2 as SVGAGI (reference sequence). With 9 bases removed from V and 7 bases from J, the gap between germline ends came to 19 bases. The CDR3 runs to 13 residues. The CDR3 region is CASNDKGRGEQYL. CDR3 nucleotides: TGTGCCAGTAACGACAAGGGTCGGGGTGAGCAGTACCTC.

This clonotype showed up many times. The chain combines TRBV19 with TRBJ2-2; D may be TRBD1 or TRBD2 (5 bases each). Trimming removed 7 bases at V and 4 bases at J, with 13 bases between. Looked up from germline, CDR1 is LNHDA and CDR2 is SQIVND (reference sequence). The CDR3 runs to 14 residues. This CDR3 reads CASKRWGSTGELFF. CDR3 bases: TGTGCCAGTAAACGTTGGGGGAGCACCGGGGAGCTGTTTTTT.

V usage is TRBV14 and J usage is TRBJ1-6; D is unclear. The V gene's germline CDR1 is SGHDN and CDR2 FVKESK. The CDR3 totals 16 residues. Trimming pared 6 bases from V and 14 bases from J, leaving 26 bases between. The CDR3 DNA reads TGTGCCAGCAGACGTACTAGCGCCGGGCTAGGGAGGTCCCTCCACTTT. Translation: CASRRTSAGLGRSLHF.

Ten or more counts support this clonotype. This chain connects TRBV4-1 to TRBJ1-6; D ambiguous. In germline, CDR1 is MGHRA, CDR2 YSYEKL. The germline V and J ends were trimmed by 0 bases and 9 bases, with 12 bases remaining between them. The CDR3 totals 15 residues. This chain's CDR3 is CASSQDKPGISPLHF. As DNA, the CDR3 is TGCGCCAGCAGCCAAGACAAACCGGGCATTTCACCCCTCCACTTT.

About this clonotype: Compared with germline, one end of the junction differs, possibly owing to a read error. The J gene is TRBJ1-5, the V gene TRBV19, with D uncertain. Germline CDR1 is LNHDA and CDR2 is SQIVND (reference sequence). The CDR3 contains 16 residues. CDR3 protein: CASSMAGSSYNEPQHF. For the CDR3, the DNA is TGTGCCAGTAGTATGGCGGGGAGCTCCTACAATGAGCCCCAGCATTTT.

This clonotype has a count of ten or more. The V and J genes are TRBV20-1 and TRBJ1-1; D gene uncertain. Trimming cost V 1 base and J 3 bases, with 6 bases left between them. The CDR3 is made up of 12 amino acids. In germline, CDR1 is DFQATT, CDR2 SNEGSKA (reference sequence). CDR3 nucleotides: TGCAGTGCTAGAGTGACCGACACTGAAGCTTTCTTT. As protein: CSARVTDTEAFF.

This clonotype was recorded only once. The J gene is TRBJ1-5, the V gene TRBV12-3 or TRBV12-4, with no clear D. V was cut by 6 bases and J by 14 bases, with 17 bases left in between. The CDR3 is 12 residues long. The chain's CDR3 is CASSPGRMYEHF. The CDR3 DNA is TGTGCCAGCAGCCCTGGGAGGATGTACGAGCATTTT.

The chain joins TRBV7-2 to TRBJ2-1, with D perhaps TRBD1 (6 bases). The CDR3 length is 15 residues. The V end lost 8 bases, the J end lost 11 bases, and 25 bases lay between the germline ends. Germline assignment: CDR1 SGHTA and CDR2 FQGNSA. DNA of the CDR3: TGTGCCAGCTCACACGGACAGACCCAAACCGGTCAGCAGTTCTTC. Amino acid sequence: CASSHGQTQTGQQFF.

The CDR3, as DNA: TGTGCCAGCAGCGATTCAGCCGGGACAGGGGTACTAGCGGGATTTCAAGAGACCCAGTACTTC. Its translation is CASSDSAGTGVLAGFQETQYF. This chain links TRBV7-3 with TRBJ2-5; D may match TRBD1 or TRBD2 (10 bases each). Germline V gene sequence: CDR1 SGHTA, CDR2 FQGTGA. V was cut by 5 bases and J by 2 bases, with 33 bases left in between. CDR3 length: 21 amino acids.

In regard to this clonotype: This sequence may be a read error, since a much larger clone differs from it by one base. Because the CDR3 is missing its conserved closing phenylalanine or tryptophan, this is likely a read error. This chain uses TRBV4-1 with TRBJ2-1; possible D gene TRBD2, 6 bases. V lost 6 bases and J lost 8, with 14 bases in between. The CDR3 has 13 amino acids. CDR1 is MGHRA, CDR2 YSYEKL, per germline. CDR3 bases: TGCGCCAGCAGAGGGACTGGGCGAGATGAGCAGTTCCTC. As protein: CASRGTGRDEQFL.